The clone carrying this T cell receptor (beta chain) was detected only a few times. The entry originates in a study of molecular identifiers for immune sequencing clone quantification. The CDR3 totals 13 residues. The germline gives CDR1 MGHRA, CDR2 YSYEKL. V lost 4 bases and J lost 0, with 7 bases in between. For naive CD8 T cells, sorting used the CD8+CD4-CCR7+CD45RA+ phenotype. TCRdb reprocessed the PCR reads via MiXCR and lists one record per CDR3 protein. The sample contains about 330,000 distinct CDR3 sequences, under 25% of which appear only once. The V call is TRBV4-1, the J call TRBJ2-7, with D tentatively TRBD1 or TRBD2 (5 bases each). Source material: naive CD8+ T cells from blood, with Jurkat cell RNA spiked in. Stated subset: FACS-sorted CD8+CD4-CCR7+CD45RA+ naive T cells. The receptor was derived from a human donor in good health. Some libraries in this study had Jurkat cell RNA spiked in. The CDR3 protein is CASSRGASYEQYF. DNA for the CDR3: TGCGCCAGCAGCCGAGGGGCCTCCTACGAGCAGTACTTC.